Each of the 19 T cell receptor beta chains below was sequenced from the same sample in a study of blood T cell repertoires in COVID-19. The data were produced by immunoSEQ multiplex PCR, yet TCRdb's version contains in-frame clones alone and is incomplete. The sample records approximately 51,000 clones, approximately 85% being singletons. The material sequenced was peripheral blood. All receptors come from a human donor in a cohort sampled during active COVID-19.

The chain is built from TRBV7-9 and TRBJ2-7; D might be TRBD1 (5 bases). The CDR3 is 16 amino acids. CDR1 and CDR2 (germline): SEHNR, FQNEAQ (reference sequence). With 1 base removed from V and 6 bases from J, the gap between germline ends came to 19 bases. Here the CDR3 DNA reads TGTGCCAGCAGCTTAGTTCGAAGGGGCCATACGGGCGAGCAGTACTTC. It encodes CASSLVRRGHTGEQYF.

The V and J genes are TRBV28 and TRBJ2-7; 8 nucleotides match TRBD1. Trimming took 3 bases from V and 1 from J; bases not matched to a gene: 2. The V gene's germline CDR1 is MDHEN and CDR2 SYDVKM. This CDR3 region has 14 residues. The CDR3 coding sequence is TGTGCCAGCAGTTTTCGGACAGGGTCCTACGAGCAGTACTTC. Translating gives CASSFRTGSYEQYF.

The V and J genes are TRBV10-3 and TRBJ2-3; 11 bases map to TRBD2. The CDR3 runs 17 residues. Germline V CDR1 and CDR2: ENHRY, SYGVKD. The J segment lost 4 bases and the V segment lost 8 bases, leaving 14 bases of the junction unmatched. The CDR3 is CAISASQGTSGPDTQYF. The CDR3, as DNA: TGTGCCATCTCGGCCTCGCAGGGGACTAGCGGCCCAGATACGCAGTATTTT.

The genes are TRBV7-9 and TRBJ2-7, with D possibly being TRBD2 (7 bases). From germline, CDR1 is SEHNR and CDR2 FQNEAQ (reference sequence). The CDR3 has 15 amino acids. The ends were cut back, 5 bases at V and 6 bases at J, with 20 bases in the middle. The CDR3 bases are TGTGCCAGCAGCCCCACCACAGGGAGCGGGGCCGAGCAGTACTTC. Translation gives CASSPTTGSGAEQYF.

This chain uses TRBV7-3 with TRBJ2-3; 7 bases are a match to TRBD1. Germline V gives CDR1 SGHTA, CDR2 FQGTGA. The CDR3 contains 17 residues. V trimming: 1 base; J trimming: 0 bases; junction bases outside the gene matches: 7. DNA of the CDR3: TGTGCCAGCAGCTTAAGGACAGGACCAGCTAGCACAGATACGCAGTATTTT. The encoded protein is CASSLRTGPASTDTQYF. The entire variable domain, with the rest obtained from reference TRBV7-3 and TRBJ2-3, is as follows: GAGVSQTPSNKVTEKGKYVELRCDPISGHTALYWYRQSLGQGPEFLIYFQGTGAADDSGLPNDRFFAVRPEGSVSTLKIQRTERGDSAVYLCASSLRTGPASTDTQYFGPGTRLTVL.

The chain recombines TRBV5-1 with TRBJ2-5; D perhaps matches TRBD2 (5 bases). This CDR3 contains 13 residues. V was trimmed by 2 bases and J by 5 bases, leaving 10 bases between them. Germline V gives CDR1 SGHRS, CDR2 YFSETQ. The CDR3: CASSFRTGETQYF. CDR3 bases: TGCGCCAGCAGCTTCCGGACGGGGGAGACCCAGTACTTC.

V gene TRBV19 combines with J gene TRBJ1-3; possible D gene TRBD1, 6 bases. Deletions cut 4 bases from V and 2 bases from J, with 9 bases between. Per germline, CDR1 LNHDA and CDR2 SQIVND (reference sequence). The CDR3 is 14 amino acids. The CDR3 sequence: CASSRTATGNTIYF. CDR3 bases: TGTGCCAGTAGTAGGACAGCTACTGGAAACACCATATATTTT.

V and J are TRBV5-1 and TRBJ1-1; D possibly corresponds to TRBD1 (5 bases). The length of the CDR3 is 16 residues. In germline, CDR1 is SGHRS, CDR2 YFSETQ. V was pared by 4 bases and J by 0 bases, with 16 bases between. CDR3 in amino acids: CASSPPGVTVNTEAFF. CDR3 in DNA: TGCGCCAGCAGCCCCCCGGGGGTTACTGTGAACACTGAAGCTTTCTTT.

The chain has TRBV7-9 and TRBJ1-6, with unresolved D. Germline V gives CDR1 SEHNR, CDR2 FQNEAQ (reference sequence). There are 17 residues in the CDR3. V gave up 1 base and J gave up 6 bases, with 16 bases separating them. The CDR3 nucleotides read TGTGCCAGCAGCTTAGGTCCTCGCGGGCCCCTTAATTCACCCCTCCACTTT. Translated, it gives CASSLGPRGPLNSPLHF.

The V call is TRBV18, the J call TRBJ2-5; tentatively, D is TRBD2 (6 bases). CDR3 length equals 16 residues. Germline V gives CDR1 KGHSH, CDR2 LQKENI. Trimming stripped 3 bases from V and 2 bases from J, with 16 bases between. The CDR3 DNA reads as TGTGCCAGCTCACCCCCTTCAGTGGGAGGACAAGAGACCCAGTACTTC. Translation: CASSPPSVGGQETQYF.

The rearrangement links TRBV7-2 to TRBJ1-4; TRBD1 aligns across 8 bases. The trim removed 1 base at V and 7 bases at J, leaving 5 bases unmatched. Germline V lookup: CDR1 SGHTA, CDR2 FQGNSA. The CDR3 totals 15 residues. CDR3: CASSLGDRIPEKLFF. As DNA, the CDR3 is TGTGCCAGCAGCTTAGGGGACAGGATCCCTGAAAAACTGTTTTTT.

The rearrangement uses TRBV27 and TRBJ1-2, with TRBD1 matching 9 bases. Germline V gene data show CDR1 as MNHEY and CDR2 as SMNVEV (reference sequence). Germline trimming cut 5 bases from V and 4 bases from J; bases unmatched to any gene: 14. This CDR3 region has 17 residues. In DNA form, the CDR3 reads TGTGCCAGCAGTGGGGGGAAGGGACAGGGAGTTATCTATGGCTACACCTTC. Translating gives CASSGGKGQGVIYGYTF.

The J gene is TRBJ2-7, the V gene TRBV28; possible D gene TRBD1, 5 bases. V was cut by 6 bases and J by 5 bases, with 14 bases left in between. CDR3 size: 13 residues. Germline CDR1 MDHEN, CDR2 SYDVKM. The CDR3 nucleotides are TGTGCCAGCAGCCGCCCACAGGACGACGAGCAGTACTTC. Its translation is CASSRPQDDEQYF. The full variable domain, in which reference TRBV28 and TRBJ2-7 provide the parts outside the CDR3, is DVKVTQSSRYLVKRTGEKVFLECVQDMDHENMFWYRQDPGLGLRLIYFSYDVKMKEKGDIPEGYSVSREKKERFSLILESASTNQTSMYLCASSRPQDDEQYFGPGTRLTVT.

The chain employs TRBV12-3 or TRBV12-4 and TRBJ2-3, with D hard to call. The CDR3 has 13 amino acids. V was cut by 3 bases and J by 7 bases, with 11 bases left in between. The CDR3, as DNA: TGTGCCAGCAGTTTGCTTTGGCCAAATACGCAGTATTTT. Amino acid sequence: CASSLLWPNTQYF.

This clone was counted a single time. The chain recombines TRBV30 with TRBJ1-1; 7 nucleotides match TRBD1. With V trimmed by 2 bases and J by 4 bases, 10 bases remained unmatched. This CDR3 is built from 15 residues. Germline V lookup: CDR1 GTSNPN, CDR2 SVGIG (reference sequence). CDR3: CAWSSRRAGGTEAFF. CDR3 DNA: TGTGCCTGGAGTTCCCGCCGGGCAGGGGGCACTGAAGCTTTCTTT.

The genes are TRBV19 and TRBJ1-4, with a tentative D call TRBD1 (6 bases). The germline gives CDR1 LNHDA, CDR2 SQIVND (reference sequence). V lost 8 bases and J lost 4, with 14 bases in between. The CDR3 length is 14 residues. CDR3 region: CASGPGQNNEKLFF. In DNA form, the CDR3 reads TGTGCCAGTGGACCGGGACAAAATAATGAAAAACTGTTTTTT.

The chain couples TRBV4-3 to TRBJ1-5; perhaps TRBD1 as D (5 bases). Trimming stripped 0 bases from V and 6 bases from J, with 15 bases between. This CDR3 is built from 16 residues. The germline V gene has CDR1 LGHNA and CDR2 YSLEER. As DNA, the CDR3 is TGCGCCAGCAGCCAAGATCTAGGGGCGAAAGGTCAGCCCCAGCATTTT. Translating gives CASSQDLGAKGQPQHF.

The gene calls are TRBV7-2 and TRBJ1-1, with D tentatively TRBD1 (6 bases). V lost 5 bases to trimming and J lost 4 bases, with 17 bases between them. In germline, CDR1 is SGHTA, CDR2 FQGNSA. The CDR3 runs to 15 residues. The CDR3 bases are TGTGCCAGCAGCGTCCCAGGGAAAGGGGGCACTGAAGCTTTCTTT. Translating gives CASSVPGKGGTEAFF.

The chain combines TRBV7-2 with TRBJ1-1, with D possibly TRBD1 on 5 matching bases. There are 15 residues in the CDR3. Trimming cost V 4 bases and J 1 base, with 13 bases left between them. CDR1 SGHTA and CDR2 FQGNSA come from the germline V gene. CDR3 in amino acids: CASSSGHIRNTEAFF. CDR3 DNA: TGTGCCAGCAGCTCAGGACATATAAGGAACACTGAAGCTTTCTTT. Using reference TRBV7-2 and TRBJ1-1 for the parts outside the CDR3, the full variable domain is GAGVSQSPSNKVTEKGKDVELRCDPISGHTALYWYRQSLGQGLEFLIYFQGNSAPDKSGLPSDRFSAERTGGSVSTLTIQRTQQEDSAVYLCASSSGHIRNTEAFFGQGTRLTVV.